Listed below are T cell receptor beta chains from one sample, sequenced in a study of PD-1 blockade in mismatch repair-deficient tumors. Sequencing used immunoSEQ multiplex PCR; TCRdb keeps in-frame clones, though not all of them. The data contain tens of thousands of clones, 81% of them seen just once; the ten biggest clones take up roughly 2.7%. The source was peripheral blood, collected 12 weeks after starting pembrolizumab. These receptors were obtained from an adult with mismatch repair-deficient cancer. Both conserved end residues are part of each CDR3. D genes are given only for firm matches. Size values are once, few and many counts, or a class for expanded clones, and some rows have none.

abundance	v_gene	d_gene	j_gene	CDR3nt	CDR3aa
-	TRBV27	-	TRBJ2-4	TGTGCCAGCAGTTTTGGGGGATTTGGGAACATTCAGTACTTC	CASSFGGFGNIQYF
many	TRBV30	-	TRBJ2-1	TGTGCCTGGAGTGGGCGCGATTTCGGTGAGCAGTTCTTC	CAWSGRDFGEQFF
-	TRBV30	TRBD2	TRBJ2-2	TGTGCCTGGAGTAACCCGAGCGGGAGACGGAACACCGGGGAGCTGTTTTTT	CAWSNPSGRRNTGELFF
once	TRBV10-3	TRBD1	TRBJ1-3	TGTGCCATCAGGCAGGGCGGCGGGACAGGTGGGGACACCATATATTTT	CAIRQGGGTGGDTIYF
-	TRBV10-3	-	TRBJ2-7	TGTGCCATCAGTGATACGGTGTGGGGGGTCTACGAGCAGTACTTC	CAISDTVWGVYEQYF
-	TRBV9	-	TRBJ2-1	TGTGCCAGCAGCCCAGAGGCCGGGCTAAATGAGCAGTTCTTC	CASSPEAGLNEQFF
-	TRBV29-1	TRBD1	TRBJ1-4	TGCAGCGTGGTCGGACAGGGCAACAGGGCAACTAATGAAAAACTGTTTTTT	CSVVGQGNRATNEKLFF
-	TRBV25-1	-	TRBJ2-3	TGTGCCAGCAGTCAAACAGGGTCTCCGATCACAGATACGCAGTATTTT	CASSQTGSPITDTQYF
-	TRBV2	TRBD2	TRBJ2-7	TGTGCCAGCACCCGAGGCGGGGGGCCCTCCTACGAGCAGTACTTC	CASTRGGGPSYEQYF
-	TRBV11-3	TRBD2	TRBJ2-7	TGTGCCAGCAGATATAGCGGGAGAGGGTCCTACGAGCAGTACTTC	CASRYSGRGSYEQYF
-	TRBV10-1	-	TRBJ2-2	TGCGCCAGCAGTGAATTGGATAACAGCACCGGGGAGCTGTTTTTT	CASSELDNSTGELFF
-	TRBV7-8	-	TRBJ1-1	TGTGCCAGCAGCTTAAAGAAAGGGGGAGGCGTCACTGAAGCTTTCTTT	CASSLKKGGGVTEAFF
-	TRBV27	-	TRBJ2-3	TGTGCCAGCAGTTTAAGGTTAGGGACAGATACGCAGTATTTT	CASSLRLGTDTQYF
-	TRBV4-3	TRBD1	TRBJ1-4	TGCGCCAGCAGCCAAGGCAGACAGGGGAGCGTTGGAGAAAAACTGTTTTTT	CASSQGRQGSVGEKLFF
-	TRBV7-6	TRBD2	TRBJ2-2	TGTGCCAGCAGCTTAGCGAGGACGGGAGGGCCGGCCGGGGAGCTGTTTTTT	CASSLARTGGPAGELFF
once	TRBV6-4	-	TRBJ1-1	TGTGCCAGCAGTGACTCCGCAAACACTGAAGCTTTCTTT	CASSDSANTEAFF
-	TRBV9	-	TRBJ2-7	TGTGCCAGCAGCGTAGAGGCAGAATGGGGCGAGCAGTACTTC	CASSVEAEWGEQYF
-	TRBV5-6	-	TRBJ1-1	TGTGCCAGCAGCACAGGTATGCAGAACACTGAAGCTTTCTTT	CASSTGMQNTEAFF
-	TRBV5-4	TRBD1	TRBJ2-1	TGTGCCAGCAGGATTGACAGGGGGCGCAATGAGCAGTTCTTC	CASRIDRGRNEQFF
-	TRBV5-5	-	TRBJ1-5	TGTGCCAGCAGCTTGGCCACCGCGCGGTCGAATCAGCCCCAGCATTTT	CASSLATARSNQPQHF
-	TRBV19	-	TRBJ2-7	TGTGCCAGTAGAAAAAGTGAGGGCCACGAGCAGTACTTC	CASRKSEGHEQYF
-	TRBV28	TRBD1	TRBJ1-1	TGTGCCAGCAGTTTTGTCAGGGGGAGCGTGGACACTGAAGCTTTCTTT	CASSFVRGSVDTEAFF
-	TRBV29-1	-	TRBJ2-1	TGCAGCGTTGACATCACCTACAATGAGCAGTTCTTC	CSVDITYNEQFF
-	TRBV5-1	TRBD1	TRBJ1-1	TGCGCCAGCAGCTTGGAAGAGGGGGCATGGACTGAAGCTTTCTTT	CASSLEEGAWTEAFF
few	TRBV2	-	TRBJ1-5	TGTGCCAGCAGTGGGACGGGGGATCAGCCCCAGCATTTT	CASSGTGDQPQHF
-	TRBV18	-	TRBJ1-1	TGTGCCAGCTCAACGAAAGGGGACACTGAAGCTTTCTTT	CASSTKGDTEAFF
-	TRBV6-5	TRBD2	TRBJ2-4	TGTGCCAGCAGTTCCTTCCGGGGGGGGGCCAAAAACATTCAGTACTTC	CASSSFRGGAKNIQYF
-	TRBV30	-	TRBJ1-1	TGTGCCTGGGGCCCTGGGTTAGCCGACACTGAAGCTTTCTTT	CAWGPGLADTEAFF
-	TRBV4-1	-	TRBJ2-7	TGCGCCAGCAGCCAAGAGTCTAGCGCGACCTACGAGCAGTACTTC	CASSQESSATYEQYF
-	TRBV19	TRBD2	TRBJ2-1	TGTGCCAGTAGTCCCCCAGCGGGAGTAAGAGGCAATGAGCAGTTCTTC	CASSPPAGVRGNEQFF
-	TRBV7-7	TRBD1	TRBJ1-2	TGTGCCAGCAGTATTACGGACAGGGATGGTGGCTACACCTTC	CASSITDRDGGYTF
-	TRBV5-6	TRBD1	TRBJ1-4	TGTGCCAGCAGTCGGGACAGGGTGGAAAAACTGTTTTTT	CASSRDRVEKLFF
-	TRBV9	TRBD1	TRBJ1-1	TGTGCCAGCAGCGCGACAGGGGTTAGCACTGAAGCTTTCTTT	CASSATGVSTEAFF
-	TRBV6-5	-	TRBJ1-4	TGTGCCAGCAGGCGGGGAGGTGCAACTAATGAAAAACTGTTTTTT	CASRRGGATNEKLFF
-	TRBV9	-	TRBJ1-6	TGTGCCAGCGGGACTGAAAATTCACCCCTCCACTTT	CASGTENSPLHF
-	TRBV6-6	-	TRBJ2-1	TGTGCCAGCAGTTATGGTTCGGCTAGCCGCAATGAGCAGTTCTTC	CASSYGSASRNEQFF
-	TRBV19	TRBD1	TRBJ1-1	TGTGCCAGTAACCTCATCCCCCCACAGGGGACTGAAGCTTTCTTT	CASNLIPPQGTEAFF
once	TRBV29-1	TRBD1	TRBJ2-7	TGCAGCGTTGAAGAGGTACGGACAGGGGTCTACGAGCAGTACTTC	CSVEEVRTGVYEQYF
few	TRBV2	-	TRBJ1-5	TGTGCCAGCAGTCCCCCGGGCACGATCAATCAGCCCCAGCATTTT	CASSPPGTINQPQHF
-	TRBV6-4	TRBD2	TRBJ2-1	TGTGCCAGCAGTGAAGGACTAGGGGATGAGCAGTTCTTC	CASSEGLGDEQFF
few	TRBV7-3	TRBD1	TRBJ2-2	TGTGCCAGCAGCATAGATACAGGGGGGAGGAACACCGGGGAGCTGTTTTTT	CASSIDTGGRNTGELFF
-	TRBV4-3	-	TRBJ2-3	TGCGCCAGCAGCCAAAACGCGATAACCACAGATACGCAGTATTTT	CASSQNAITTDTQYF
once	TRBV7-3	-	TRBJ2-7	TGTGCCAGCAGCTCTTCATACTACGAGCAGTACTTC	CASSSSYYEQYF
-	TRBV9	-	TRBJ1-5	TGTGCCAGCAGCGTAGTGGGGGGAGATCAGCCCCAGCATTTT	CASSVVGGDQPQHF
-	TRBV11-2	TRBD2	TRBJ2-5	TGTGCCAGCAGCTTAGCGGGAGGGACAGAGACCCAGTACTTC	CASSLAGGTETQYF
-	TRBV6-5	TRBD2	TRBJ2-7	TGTGCCAGCACCAGGGACTACGCCTCCTACGAGCAGTACTTC	CASTRDYASYEQYF
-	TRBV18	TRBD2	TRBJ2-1	TGTGCCAGCTCACCTACTAGCGGAGTCCTCTACAATGAGCAGTTCTTC	CASSPTSGVLYNEQFF
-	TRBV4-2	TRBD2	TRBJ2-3	TGTGCCAGCAGCCCCATAGCGGGAGGCACAGATACGCAGTATTTT	CASSPIAGGTDTQYF
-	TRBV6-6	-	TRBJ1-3	TGTGCCAGCACCCCGGATCGAACAGGCTCTGGAAACACCATATATTTT	CASTPDRTGSGNTIYF
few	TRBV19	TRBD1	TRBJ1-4	TGTGCCAGTAGTATACGATCAGGGGGAAATGAAAAACTGTTTTTT	CASSIRSGGNEKLFF
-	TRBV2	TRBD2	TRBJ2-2	TGTGCCAGCAGCTTGACTAGCGGGAGGGCGGCCGGGGAGCTGTTTTTT	CASSLTSGRAAGELFF
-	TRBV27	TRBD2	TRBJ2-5	TGTGCCAGCAGTTCGGCCGGGGGAGGGGAGACCCAGTACTTC	CASSSAGGGETQYF
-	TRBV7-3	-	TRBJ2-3	TGTGCCAGCAGCTCTACGGGCCTTCGCACAGATACGCAGTATTTT	CASSSTGLRTDTQYF